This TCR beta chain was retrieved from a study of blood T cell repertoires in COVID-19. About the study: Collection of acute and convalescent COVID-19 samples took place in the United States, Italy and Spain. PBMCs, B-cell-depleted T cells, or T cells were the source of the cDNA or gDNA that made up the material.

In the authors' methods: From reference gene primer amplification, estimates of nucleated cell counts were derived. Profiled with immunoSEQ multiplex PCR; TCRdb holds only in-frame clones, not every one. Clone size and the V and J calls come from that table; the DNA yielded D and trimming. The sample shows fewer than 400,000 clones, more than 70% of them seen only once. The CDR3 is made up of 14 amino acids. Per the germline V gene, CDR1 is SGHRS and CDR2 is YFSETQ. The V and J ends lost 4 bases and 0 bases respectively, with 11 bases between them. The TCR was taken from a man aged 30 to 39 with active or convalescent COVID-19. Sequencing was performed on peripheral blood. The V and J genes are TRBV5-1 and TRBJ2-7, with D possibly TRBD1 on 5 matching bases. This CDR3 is CASSPPQDSYEQYF. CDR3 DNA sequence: TGCGCCAGCAGCCCGCCACAGGACTCCTACGAGCAGTACTTC. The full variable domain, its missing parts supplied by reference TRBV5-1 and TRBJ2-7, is KAGVTQTPRYLIKTRGQQVTLSCSPISGHRSVSWYQQTPGQGLQFLFEYFSETQRNKGNFPGRFSGRQFSNSRSEMNVSTLELGDSALYLCASSPPQDSYEQYFGPGTRLTVT.